This TCR beta chain was observed in a study of cytomegalovirus exposure and HLA in healthy donors. Note on this clone: Its antigen is currently unknown.

The PCR contained 60 Vbeta and 13 Jbeta primers. Clones were read by immunoSEQ multiplex PCR, and TCRdb kept only the in-frame ones, dropping some. The table records roughly 66,000 clones, roughly 68% of them present only once. This CDR3 is built from 13 residues. CDR1 and CDR2 from the germline V gene are SGHVS and FQNEAQ. V was trimmed by 7 bases and J by 3 bases, leaving 10 bases between them. Though probably carrying unrecorded immune exposures, donors were nominally healthy at sampling. Study findings and constraints: For TCR beta chains, V- and J-gene trimming was later linked to a missense DCLRE1C variant. The study labeled 180 or so TCR beta chains cytomegalovirus-associated.

This sequence joins TRBV7-8 and TRBJ1-5, with D unresolved. Source material: PBMCs. This receptor was taken from a woman between 50 and 59 years old in good health and CMV-seronegative. CDR3 region: CASNDSPNQPQHF. The DNA of the CDR3 is TGTGCCAGCAACGACTCCCCCAATCAGCCCCAGCATTTT.